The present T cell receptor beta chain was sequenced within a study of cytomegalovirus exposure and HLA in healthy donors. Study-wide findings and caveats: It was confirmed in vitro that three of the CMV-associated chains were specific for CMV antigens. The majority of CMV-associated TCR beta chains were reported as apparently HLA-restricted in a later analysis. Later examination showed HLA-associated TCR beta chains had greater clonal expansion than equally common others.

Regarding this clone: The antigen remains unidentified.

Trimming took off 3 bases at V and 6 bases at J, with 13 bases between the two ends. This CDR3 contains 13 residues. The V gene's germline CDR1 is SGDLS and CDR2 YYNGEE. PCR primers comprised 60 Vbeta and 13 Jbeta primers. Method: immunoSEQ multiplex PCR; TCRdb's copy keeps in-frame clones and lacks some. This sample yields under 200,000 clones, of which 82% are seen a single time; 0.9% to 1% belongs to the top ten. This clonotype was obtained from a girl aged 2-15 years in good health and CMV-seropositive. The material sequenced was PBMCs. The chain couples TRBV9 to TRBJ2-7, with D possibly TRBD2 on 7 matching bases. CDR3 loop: CASSARGAGEQYF. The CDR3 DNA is TGTGCCAGCAGCGCCCGGGGGGCAGGCGAGCAGTACTTC. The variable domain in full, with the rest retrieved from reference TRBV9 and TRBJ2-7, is DSGVTQTPKHLITATGQRVTLRCSPRSGDLSVYWYQQSLDQGLQFLIQYYNGEERAKGNILERFSAQQFPDLHSELNLSSLELGDSALYFCASSARGAGEQYFGPGTRLTVT.